The rows below give T cell receptor beta chains drawn from one sample of a study of Ad26.COV2.S vaccination and SARS-CoV-2 variants. The table came from immunoSEQ multiplex PCR; TCRdb's copy has only in-frame clones and leaves some out. Among fewer than 800,000 clones listed, approximately 88% were seen once. The sample in question was peripheral blood, obtained in a trial of Ad26.COV2.S vaccine versus placebo. The receptors stem from a person aged 18 to 65 who received the Ad26.COV2.S COVID-19 vaccine or a placebo. Both conserved end residues are trimmed from each CDR3. The D gene is left open where the match is weak.

V: TRBV19; D: -; CDR3: ASSIRETQY
V: TRBV19; D: TRBD1; CDR3: ASSMIGTGSGQY
V: TRBV6-1; D: -; CDR3: ASSELTGYGYT
V: TRBV9; D: TRBD1; CDR3: ASSVTGTYGYT
V: TRBV3-1/TRBV3-2; D: -; CDR3: ASSQDRGELKRDTEAF
V: TRBV3-1/TRBV3-2; D: TRBD2; CDR3: ASSPRLAGGEQF
V: TRBV5-1; D: -; CDR3: ASNPGGSGYGYT
V: TRBV7-7; D: -; CDR3: ASSLAGVTGELF
V: TRBV12-3/TRBV12-4; D: -; CDR3: ATREGNQPQH
V: TRBV5-1; D: -; CDR3: ASSSDLTDTQY
V: TRBV29-1; D: -; CDR3: SVEDTPGEAF
V: TRBV19; D: -; CDR3: ASSSFRDGYYGYT
V: TRBV19; D: -; CDR3: ASSIGRGANNQPQH
V: TRBV12-3/TRBV12-4; D: -; CDR3: ASSLGIAEF
V: TRBV19; D: -; CDR3: ASSMRRTNTQY
V: TRBV6-5; D: TRBD2; CDR3: AVSGLAGGPGELF
V: TRBV7-3; D: -; CDR3: ASSLSEGETQY
V: TRBV7-3; D: -; CDR3: ASSFIWPQH